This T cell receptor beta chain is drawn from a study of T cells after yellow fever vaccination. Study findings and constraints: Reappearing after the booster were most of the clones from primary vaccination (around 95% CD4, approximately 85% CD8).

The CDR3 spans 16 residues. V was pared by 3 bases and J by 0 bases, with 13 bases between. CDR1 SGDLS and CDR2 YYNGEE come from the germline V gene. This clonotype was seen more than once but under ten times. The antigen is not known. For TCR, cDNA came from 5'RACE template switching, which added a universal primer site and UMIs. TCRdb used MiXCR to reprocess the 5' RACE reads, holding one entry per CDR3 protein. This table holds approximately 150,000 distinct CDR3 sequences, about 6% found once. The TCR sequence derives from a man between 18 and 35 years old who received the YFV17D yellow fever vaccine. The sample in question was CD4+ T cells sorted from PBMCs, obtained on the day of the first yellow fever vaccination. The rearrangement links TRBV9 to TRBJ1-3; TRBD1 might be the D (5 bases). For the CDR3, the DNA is TGTGCCAGCAGCGGCTCCGGGACGGCCTCTGGAAACACCATATATTTT. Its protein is CASSGSGTASGNTIYF.